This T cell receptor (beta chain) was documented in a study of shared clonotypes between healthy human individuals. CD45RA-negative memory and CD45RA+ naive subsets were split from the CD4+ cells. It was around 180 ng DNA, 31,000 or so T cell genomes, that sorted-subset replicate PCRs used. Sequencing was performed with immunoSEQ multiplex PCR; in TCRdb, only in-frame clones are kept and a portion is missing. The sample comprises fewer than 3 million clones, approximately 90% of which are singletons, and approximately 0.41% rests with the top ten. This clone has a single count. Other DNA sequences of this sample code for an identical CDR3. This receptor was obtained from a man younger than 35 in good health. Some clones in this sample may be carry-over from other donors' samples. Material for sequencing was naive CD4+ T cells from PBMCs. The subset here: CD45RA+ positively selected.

The CDR3 reads CASSVGTGAYEQYF. The CDR3 DNA sequence: TGTGCCAGCAGCGTTGGGACAGGGGCCTACGAGCAGTACTTC. V and J are TRBV9 and TRBJ2-7; 10 positions match TRBD1. CDR1 SGDLS and CDR2 YYNGEE come from the germline V gene. J was trimmed by 2 bases and V by 2 bases; bases with no gene match: 1. CDR3 length equals 14 residues.